This T cell receptor beta chain was identified during a study of cytomegalovirus exposure and HLA in healthy donors. Whole-study results and caveats: Follow-up analysis later connected one missense variant in DCLRE1C with trimming of TCR beta V- and J-genes. Sequencing likely generated an artifact that appeared as a cluster of highly shared sequence variants.

With respect to this clone: Antigen: not known.

PCR involved 60 Vbeta and 13 Jbeta primers. As handled by the study authors: It was a later analysis that counted approximately 81 million unique TCR beta chains, of which about 10 million were shared. Profiling relied on immunoSEQ multiplex PCR, and the TCRdb table lists in-frame clones only, not all of them. V and J calls and clone size are given by that table; D and trimming were obtained from the DNA. This listing includes around 100,000 clones. V was cut by 4 bases and J by 7 bases, with 16 bases left in between. CDR1 is LGHNA, CDR2 YSLEER, per germline. The CDR3 extends over 15 amino acids. Sequencing input: PBMCs. This sequence originates from a man aged 35-49 years in good health and CMV-seropositive. This chain uses TRBV4-3 with TRBJ1-4; D is unclear. DNA of the CDR3: TGCGCCAGCAGCCCCCCCCGGGGAATGGGTGAAAAACTGTTTTTT. Translation: CASSPPRGMGEKLFF.